This T cell receptor (beta chain) is drawn from a study of blood T cell repertoires in COVID-19 (dated by TCRdb to the early 2020s). Concerning the study at large: Samples from collaborators originated in the United States, Italy and Spain and spanned both the acute and convalescent phases of COVID-19. The samples were drawn from the first 160 participants of the ongoing ImmuneRACE study and from 1,254 subjects provided by 6 global collaborators. The sample metadata nearly always contained a de-identified subject ID, COVID-19 status, age in years and sex. Subjects who had been exposed to COVID-19, were actively infected with it, or had recovered from it provided the deeply sampled blood TCRbeta repertoires that made up the dataset. Where available, HLA class I and class II types were obtained from metadata supplied by the sample provider rather than from assay-based typing. The repertoires were released in a freely available public database intended as a resource for research on the immune response to SARS-CoV-2. The material from the prospective study consisted of cDNA or gDNA derived from T cells, B-cell-depleted T cells, or PBMCs.

Study-level results and caveats: The quantity of clinical and demographic metadata differed by source and by participant and was supplied without curation.

TCRbeta CDR3 regions were amplified from genomic DNA by means of the immunoSEQ Assay, a bias-controlled multiplex PCR. The published analysis was carried out like this. Nucleated cell counts per sample were estimated from amplification of reference gene primers within the assay. To quantify the absolute abundance of each unique TCRbeta CDR3 rearrangement, sequence reads were collapsed and filtered. For each sample, productive Simpson clonality was calculated as the square root of Simpson's diversity index across productive rearrangements. TCRdb took this table from immuneACCESS and kept in-frame rearrangements with V and J called. Such tables lack part of the clones; where checked against another copy, unresolved V genes explain under half of the gap, and the rest is unexplained. Clonal size and the V and J genes are those of that table, whereas D and trimming came from the DNA. In this sample the table shows approximately 88,000 clones, 80% of which occur a single time. The ten largest clones capture 8% to 9% of the sample.

A remark on this clone: It lacks a known antigen. Base qualities are not at hand, and no much larger clone is one base apart.

A second Seattle source provided samples from volunteer blood donors who had recovered from COVID-19. The collaborating institutions used their own protocols to collect whole blood in K2EDTA tubes. For TCRbeta analysis, collaborator samples were shipped as frozen whole blood, as isolated PBMCs, or as DNA extracted from either sample type. This clonotype was sampled from a man aged 50-60 years who had recovered from COVID-19. Sequenced material: peripheral blood.

The CDR3 region: CASSQSRDTQYF. The DNA sequence follows: TGTGCCAGCAGTCAGTCACGAGATACGCAGTATTTT. The chain is assembled from TRBV12-3 or TRBV12-4 and TRBJ2-3, with the D gene not clear enough to name. Reading from cysteine to phenylalanine, the CDR3 counts 12 amino acids. The retained sequence is limited to the CDR3, 36 bases, with the frame set at the first base. Relative to germline, V is 5 bases shorter and J is 5 bases shorter, with 8 bases between their ends.